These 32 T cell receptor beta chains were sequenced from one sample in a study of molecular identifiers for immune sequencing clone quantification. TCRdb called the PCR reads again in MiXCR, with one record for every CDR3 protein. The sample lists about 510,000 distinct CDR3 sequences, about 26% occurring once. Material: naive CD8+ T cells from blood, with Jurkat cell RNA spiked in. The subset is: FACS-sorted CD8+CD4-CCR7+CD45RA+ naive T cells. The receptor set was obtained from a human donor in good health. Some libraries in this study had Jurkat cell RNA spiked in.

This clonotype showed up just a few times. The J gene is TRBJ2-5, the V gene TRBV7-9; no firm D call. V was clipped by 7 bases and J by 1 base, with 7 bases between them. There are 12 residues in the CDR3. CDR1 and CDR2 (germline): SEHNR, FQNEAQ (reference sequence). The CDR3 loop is CASTFFQETQYF. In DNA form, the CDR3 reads TGTGCCAGCACCTTCTTCCAAGAGACCCAGTACTTC.

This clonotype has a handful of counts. Here the CDR3 DNA reads TGTGCCAGCAGCTCTGGGGGGGCCACCGGGGAGCTGTTTTTT. This encodes CASSSGGATGELFF. The V and J genes are TRBV7-2 and TRBJ2-2, with TRBD2 as a possible D gene (7 bases). The CDR3 loop spans 14 amino acids. V was trimmed by 4 bases and J by 4 bases, leaving 10 bases between them. Germline V CDR1 and CDR2: SGHTA, FQGNSA.

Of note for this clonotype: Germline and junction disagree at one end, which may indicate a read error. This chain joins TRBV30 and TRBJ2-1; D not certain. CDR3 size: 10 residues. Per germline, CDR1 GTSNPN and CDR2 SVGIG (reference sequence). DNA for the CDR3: TGTGTCTGGAGTGTGTCTGAGCAGTTCTTC. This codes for CVWSVSEQFF.

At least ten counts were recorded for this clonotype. The CDR3 region has the DNA TGTGCCAGCAGCCCCACAGGGTGGACTGAAGCTTTCTTT. Amino acid sequence: CASSPTGWTEAFF. The rearrangement uses TRBV7-2 and TRBJ1-1, with D perhaps TRBD1 (6 bases). The CDR3 loop spans 13 amino acids. The germline gives CDR1 SGHTA, CDR2 FQGNSA. V dropped 5 bases and J dropped 5 bases, with 12 bases sitting between them.

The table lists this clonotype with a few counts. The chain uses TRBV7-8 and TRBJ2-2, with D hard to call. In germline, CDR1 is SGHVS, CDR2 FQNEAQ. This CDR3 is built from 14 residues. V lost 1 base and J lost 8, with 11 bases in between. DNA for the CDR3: TGTGCCAGCAGCTTAGGTTGGGCTGCTGGGGAGCTGTTTTTT. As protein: CASSLGWAAGELFF.

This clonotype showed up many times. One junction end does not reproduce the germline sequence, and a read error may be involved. The CDR3 spells CSAGEGGLGYTF. The DNA for the CDR3 is TGCAGTGCTGGAGAGGGGGGATTGGGCTACACCTTC. The chain joins TRBV20-1 to TRBJ1-2; TRBD1 is a possible D gene (6 bases). The CDR3 totals 12 residues. Germline V gene sequence: CDR1 DFQATT, CDR2 SNEGSKA (reference sequence).

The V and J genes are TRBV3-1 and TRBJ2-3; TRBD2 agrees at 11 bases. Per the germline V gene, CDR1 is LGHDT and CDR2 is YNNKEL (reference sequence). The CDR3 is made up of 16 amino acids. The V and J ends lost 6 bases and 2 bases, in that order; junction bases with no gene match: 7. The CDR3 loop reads CASRPGLADPTDTQYF. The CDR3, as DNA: TGTGCCAGCAGACCGGGACTAGCGGACCCCACAGATACGCAGTATTTT.

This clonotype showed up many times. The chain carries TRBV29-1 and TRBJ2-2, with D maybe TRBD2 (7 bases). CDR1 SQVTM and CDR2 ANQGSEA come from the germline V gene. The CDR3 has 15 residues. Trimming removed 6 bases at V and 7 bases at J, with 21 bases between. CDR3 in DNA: TGCAGCGTAGGGGGGACTACCGACCATGTCGGGGAGCTGTTTTTT. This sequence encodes CSVGGTTDHVGELFF.

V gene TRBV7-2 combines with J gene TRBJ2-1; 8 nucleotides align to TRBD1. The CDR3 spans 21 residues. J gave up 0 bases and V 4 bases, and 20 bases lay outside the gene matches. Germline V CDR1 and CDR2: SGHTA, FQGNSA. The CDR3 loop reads CASSSPGRKDRAKSSYNEQFF. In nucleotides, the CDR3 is TGTGCCAGCAGCTCCCCCGGGCGTAAGGACAGGGCCAAGAGCTCCTACAATGAGCAGTTCTTC.

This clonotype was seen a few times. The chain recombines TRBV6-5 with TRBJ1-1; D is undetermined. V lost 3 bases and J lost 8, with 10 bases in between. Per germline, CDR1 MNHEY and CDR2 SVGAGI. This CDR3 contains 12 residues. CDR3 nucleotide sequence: TGTGCCAGCAGTTATTTGGGATGGGAAGCTTTCTTT. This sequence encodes CASSYLGWEAFF.

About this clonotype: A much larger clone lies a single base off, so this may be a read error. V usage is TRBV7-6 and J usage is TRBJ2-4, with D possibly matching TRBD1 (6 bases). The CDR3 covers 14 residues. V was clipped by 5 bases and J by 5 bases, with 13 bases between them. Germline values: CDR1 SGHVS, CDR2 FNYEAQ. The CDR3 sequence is CASSPGQHQNIQYF. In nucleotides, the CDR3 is TGTGCCAGCAGCCCCGGACAGCACCAAAACATTCAGTACTTC.

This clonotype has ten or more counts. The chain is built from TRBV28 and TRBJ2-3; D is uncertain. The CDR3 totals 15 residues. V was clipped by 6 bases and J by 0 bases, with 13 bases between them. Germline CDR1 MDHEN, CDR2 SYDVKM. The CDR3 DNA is TGTGCCAGCAGGAAGGACGGCTCAAGCACAGATACGCAGTATTTT. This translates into CASRKDGSSTDTQYF.

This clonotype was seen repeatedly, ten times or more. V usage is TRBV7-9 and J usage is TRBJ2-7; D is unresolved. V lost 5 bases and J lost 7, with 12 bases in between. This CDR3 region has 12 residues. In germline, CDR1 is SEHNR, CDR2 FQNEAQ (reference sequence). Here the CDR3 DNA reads TGTGCCAGCAGCACAGTCGGGTTAGAGCAGTACTTC. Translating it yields CASSTVGLEQYF.

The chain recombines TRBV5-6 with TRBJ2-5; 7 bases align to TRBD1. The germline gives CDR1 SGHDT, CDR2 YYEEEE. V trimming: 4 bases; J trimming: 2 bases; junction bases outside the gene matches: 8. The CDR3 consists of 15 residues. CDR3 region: CASSDTGDPQETQYF. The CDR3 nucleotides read TGTGCCAGCAGCGATACAGGGGATCCACAAGAGACCCAGTACTTC.

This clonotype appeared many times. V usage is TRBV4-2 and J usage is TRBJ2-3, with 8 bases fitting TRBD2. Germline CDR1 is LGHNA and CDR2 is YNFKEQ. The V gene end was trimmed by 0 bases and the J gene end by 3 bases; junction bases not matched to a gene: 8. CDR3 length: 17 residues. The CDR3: CASSQEKAGVLTDTQYF. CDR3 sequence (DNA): TGTGCCAGCAGCCAAGAGAAAGCGGGAGTGTTGACAGATACGCAGTATTTT.

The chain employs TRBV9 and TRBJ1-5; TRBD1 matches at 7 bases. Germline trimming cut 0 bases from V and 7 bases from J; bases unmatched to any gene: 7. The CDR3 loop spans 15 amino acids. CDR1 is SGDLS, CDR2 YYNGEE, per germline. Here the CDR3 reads CASSVGTGLWQPQHF. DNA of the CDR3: TGTGCCAGCAGCGTAGGGACAGGTTTGTGGCAGCCCCAGCATTTT. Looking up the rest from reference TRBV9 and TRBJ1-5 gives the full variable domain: DSGVTQTPKHLITATGQRVTLRCSPRSGDLSVYWYQQSLDQGLQFLIQYYNGEERAKGNILERFSAQQFPDLHSELNLSSLELGDSALYFCASSVGTGLWQPQHFGDGTRLSIL.

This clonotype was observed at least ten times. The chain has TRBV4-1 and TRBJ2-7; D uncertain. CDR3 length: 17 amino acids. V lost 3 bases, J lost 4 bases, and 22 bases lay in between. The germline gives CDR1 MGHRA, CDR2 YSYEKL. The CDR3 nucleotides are TGCGCCAGCAGCCAGGGGTTTGCGCCGTCGGGCCTTTACGAGCAGTACTTC. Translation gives CASSQGFAPSGLYEQYF.

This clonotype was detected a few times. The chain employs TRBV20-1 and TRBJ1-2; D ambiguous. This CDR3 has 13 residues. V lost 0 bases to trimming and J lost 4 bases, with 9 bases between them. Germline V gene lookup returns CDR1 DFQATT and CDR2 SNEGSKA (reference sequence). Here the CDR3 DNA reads TGCAGTGCTAGAGATCAGGCCTCCTATGGCTACACCTTC. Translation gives CSARDQASYGYTF.

Here the CDR3 DNA reads TGTGCCAGCAAAGTCGGGGGCACAGAGACCCAGTACTTC. This encodes CASKVGGTETQYF. The chain uses TRBV13 and TRBJ2-5, with D possibly being TRBD1 or TRBD2 (6 bases each). The V end lost 7 bases, the J end lost 4 bases, and 13 bases lay between the germline ends. CDR3 length: 13 amino acids. Per germline, CDR1 PRHDT and CDR2 FYEKMQ (reference sequence).

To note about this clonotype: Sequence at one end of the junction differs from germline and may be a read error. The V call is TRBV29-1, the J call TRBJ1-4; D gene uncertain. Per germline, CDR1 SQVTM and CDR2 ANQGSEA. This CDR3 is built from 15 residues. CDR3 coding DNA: TGCCGCGTTGGCCCCCTACCGGGCCCCCATGCAAAACTGTTTTTT. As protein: CRVGPLPGPHAKLFF.

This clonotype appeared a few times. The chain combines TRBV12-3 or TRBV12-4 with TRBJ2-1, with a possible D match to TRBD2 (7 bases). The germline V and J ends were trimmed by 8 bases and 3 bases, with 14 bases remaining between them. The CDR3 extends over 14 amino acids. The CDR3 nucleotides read TGTGCCAGCGGCGGGGGCCCCGTCTACAATGAGCAGTTCTTC. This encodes CASGGGPVYNEQFF.

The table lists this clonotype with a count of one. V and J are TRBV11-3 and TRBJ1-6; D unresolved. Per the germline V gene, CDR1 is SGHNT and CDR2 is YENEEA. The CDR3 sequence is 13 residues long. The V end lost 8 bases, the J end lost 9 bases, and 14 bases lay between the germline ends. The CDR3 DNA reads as TGTGCCAGCGCCCCCTACTCTTTTTCACCCCTCCACTTT. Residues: CASAPYSFSPLHF. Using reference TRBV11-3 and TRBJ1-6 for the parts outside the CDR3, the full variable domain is EAGVVQSPRYKIIEKKQPVAFWCNPISGHNTLYWYLQNLGQGPELLIRYENEEAVDDSQLPKDRFSAERLKGVDSTLKIQPAELGDSAVYLCASAPYSFSPLHFGNGTRLTVT.

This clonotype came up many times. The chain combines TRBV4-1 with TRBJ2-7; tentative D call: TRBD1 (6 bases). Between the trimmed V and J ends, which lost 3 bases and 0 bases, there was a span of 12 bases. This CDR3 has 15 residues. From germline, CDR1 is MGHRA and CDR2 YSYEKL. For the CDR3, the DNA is TGCGCCAGCAGCCACTTCAGGGGTAGCTCCTACGAGCAGTACTTC. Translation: CASSHFRGSSYEQYF.

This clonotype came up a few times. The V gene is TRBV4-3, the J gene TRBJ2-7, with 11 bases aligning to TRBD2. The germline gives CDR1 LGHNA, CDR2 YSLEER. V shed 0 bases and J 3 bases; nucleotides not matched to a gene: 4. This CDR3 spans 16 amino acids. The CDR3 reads CASSQDWTSGFYEQYF. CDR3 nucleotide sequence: TGCGCCAGCAGCCAAGATTGGACTAGCGGGTTCTACGAGCAGTACTTC.

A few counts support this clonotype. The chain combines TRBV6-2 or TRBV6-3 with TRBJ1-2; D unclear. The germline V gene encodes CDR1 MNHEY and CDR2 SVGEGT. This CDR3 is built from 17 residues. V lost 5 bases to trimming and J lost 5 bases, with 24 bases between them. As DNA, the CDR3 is TGTGCCAGCAGTCGCCTTGGTGGTGTCGGTTGGACGTATGGCTACACCTTC. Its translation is CASSRLGGVGWTYGYTF.

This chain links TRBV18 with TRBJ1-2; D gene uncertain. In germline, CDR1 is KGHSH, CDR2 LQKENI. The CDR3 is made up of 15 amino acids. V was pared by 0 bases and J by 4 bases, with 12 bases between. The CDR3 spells CASSPPGEAGYGYTF. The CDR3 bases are TGTGCCAGCTCACCACCTGGGGAGGCGGGCTATGGCTACACCTTC.

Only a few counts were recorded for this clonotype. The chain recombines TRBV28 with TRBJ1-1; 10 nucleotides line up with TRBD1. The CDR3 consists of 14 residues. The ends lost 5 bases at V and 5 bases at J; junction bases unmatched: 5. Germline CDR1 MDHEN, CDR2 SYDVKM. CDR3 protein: CASSRQGASTEAFF. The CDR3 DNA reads TGTGCCAGCAGTCGACAGGGGGCGAGTACTGAAGCTTTCTTT. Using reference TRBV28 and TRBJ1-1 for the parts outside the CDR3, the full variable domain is DVKVTQSSRYLVKRTGEKVFLECVQDMDHENMFWYRQDPGLGLRLIYFSYDVKMKEKGDIPEGYSVSREKKERFSLILESASTNQTSMYLCASSRQGASTEAFFGQGTRLTVV.

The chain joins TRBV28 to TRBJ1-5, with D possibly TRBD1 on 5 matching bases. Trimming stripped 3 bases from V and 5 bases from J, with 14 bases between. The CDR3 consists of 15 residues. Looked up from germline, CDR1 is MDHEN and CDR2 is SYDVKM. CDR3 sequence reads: CASSFQGGVHQPQHF. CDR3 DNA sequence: TGTGCCAGCAGTTTCCAGGGAGGGGTCCATCAGCCCCAGCATTTT.

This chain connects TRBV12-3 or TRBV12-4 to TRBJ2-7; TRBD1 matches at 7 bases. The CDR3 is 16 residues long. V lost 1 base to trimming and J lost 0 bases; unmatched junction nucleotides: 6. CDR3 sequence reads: CASSLGTGDNSYEQYF. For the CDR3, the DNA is TGTGCCAGCAGTTTAGGGACAGGCGACAACTCCTACGAGCAGTACTTC.

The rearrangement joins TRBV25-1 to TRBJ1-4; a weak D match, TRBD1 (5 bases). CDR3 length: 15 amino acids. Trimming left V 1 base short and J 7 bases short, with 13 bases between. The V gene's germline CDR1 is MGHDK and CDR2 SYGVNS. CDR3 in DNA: TGTGCCAGCAGTGAATTTGGAGGGGCGGGTGAAAAACTGTTTTTT. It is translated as CASSEFGGAGEKLFF.

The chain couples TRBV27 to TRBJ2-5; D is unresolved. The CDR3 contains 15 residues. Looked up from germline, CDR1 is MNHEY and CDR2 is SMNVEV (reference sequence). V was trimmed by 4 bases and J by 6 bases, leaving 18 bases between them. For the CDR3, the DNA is TGTGCCAGCAGTTCCCTGACAAGGGCGCTGAAGACCCAGTACTTC. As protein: CASSSLTRALKTQYF.

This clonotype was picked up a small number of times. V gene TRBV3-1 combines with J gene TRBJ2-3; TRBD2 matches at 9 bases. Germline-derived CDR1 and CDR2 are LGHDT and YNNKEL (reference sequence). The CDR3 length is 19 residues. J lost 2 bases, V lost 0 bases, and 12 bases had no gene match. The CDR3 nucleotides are TGTGCCAGCAGCCAAGACTGGGGTAGCGGGGGCCCAAACACAGATACGCAGTATTTT. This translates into CASSQDWGSGGPNTDTQYF.